This T cell receptor beta chain was captured in a study of T cell responses to AZD1222 COVID-19 vaccine. The study's findings and limits: Seropositive status at baseline applied to only a handful of AZD1222 recipients. As reported, nearly half of all spike-specific TCRs target variant regions that are unmutated.

Only in-frame clones appear in the TCRdb table, and some are missing; sequencing was by immunoSEQ multiplex PCR. The repertoire includes over 150,000 clones, 85% to 95% of them detected once, and 8.5% to 12% sits in the top ten. The V gene's germline CDR1 is SGHNT and CDR2 YYREEE (reference sequence). The germline V and J ends were trimmed by 2 bases and 10 bases, with 19 bases remaining between them. This CDR3 region has 15 residues. Concerning this clone itself: Its antigen remains unidentified.

The rearrangement links TRBV5-4 to TRBJ2-1, with D uncertain. The sample in question was peripheral blood, obtained on day 0 of AZD1222 vaccination. This clonotype was obtained from an adult in good health. CDR3 nucleotide sequence: TGTGCCAGCAGCTTTCCGTCCAGTGCCAAAGTAGAGCAGTTCTTC. Translating gives CASSFPSSAKVEQFF.